Below, 7 T cell receptor beta chains from the same sample are listed, as sequenced in a study of identical twins. TCRdb reprocessed the 5' RACE reads with MiXCR, giving one entry per CDR3 protein. Of more than 1.5 million distinct CDR3 sequences listed, less than 40% are singletons. The sample was cord blood. The origin of the receptors is a newborn girl in good health.

The CDR3 spells CASSPVPTSGVLYQETQYF. The CDR3 coding sequence is TGTGCCAGCAGCCCCGTTCCCACTAGCGGGGTATTGTACCAAGAGACCCAGTACTTC. The V gene is TRBV7-9, the J gene TRBJ2-5; 10 bases match TRBD2. Trimming removed 5 bases from V and 0 bases from J; junction bases left unmatched: 15. In germline, CDR1 is SEHNR, CDR2 FQNEAQ (reference sequence). The CDR3 extends over 19 amino acids.

This chain uses TRBV20-1 with TRBJ1-1, with 8 bases that match TRBD1. Germline V gene lookup returns CDR1 DFQATT and CDR2 SNEGSKA (reference sequence). Germline trimming cut 4 bases from V and 1 base from J; bases unmatched to any gene: 5. The CDR3 loop spans 14 amino acids. The CDR3 spells CSATRTGRNTEAFF. The CDR3 bases are TGCAGTGCTACAAGGACAGGGAGGAACACTGAAGCTTTCTTT.

In this sample, this clonotype turned up a few times. The CDR3 sequence is CASSIGGASHGYTF. CDR3 nucleotide sequence: TGTGCCAGTAGTATCGGAGGAGCATCGCATGGCTACACCTTC. The chain combines TRBV19 with TRBJ1-2; no clear D gene. V dropped 3 bases and J dropped 6 bases, with 14 bases sitting between them. The CDR3 covers 14 residues. In germline, CDR1 is LNHDA, CDR2 SQIVND (reference sequence).

The rearrangement joins TRBV7-8 to TRBJ2-7; 10 bases align to TRBD1. Germline V gene data show CDR1 as SGHVS and CDR2 as FQNEAQ. V was pared by 5 bases and J by 6 bases, with 7 bases of the junction left unmatched. The CDR3 extends over 14 amino acids. The CDR3 reads CASSRTGTGVEQYF. The CDR3 region has the DNA TGTGCCAGCAGCCGAACCGGGACAGGGGTCGAGCAGTACTTC.

The gene calls are TRBV7-2 and TRBJ2-7; tentative D call: TRBD1 (6 bases). There are 14 residues in the CDR3. Germline V lookup: CDR1 SGHTA, CDR2 FQGNSA. Between the trimmed V and J ends, which lost 6 bases and 3 bases, there was a span of 15 bases. Written as DNA, the CDR3 is TGTGCCAGCAGTAAAAGGGACAAAGGCTACGAGCAGTACTTC. This codes for CASSKRDKGYEQYF.

This clonotype was observed a handful of times. This chain connects TRBV11-2 to TRBJ2-1; 11 nucleotides match TRBD2. The CDR3 covers 18 residues. Trimming removed 4 bases from V and 4 bases from J; junction bases left unmatched: 12. Germline CDR1 and CDR2: SGHAT and FQNNGV. CDR3 sequence (DNA): TGTGCCAGCAGCTCCTTAATTAGTAGCGGGAGGGATTACAATGAGCAGTTCTTC. As protein: CASSSLISSGRDYNEQFF.

The CDR3 nucleotides read TGTGCCACCAGTGATTCCGGGACAGGAAACAATGAGCAGTACTTC. Translating it yields CATSDSGTGNNEQYF. This chain joins TRBV24-1 and TRBJ2-1, with 8 nucleotides matching TRBD1. The J call may be faulty, since TRBJ2-7 better matches the DNA end. The CDR3 has 15 residues. Germline loops: CDR1 KGHDR, CDR2 SFDVKD.